Following are 22 T cell receptor beta chains from one sample sequenced in a study of PD-L1 blockade in urothelial cancer. Stated time point: pretreatment peripheral blood. Assay: immunoSEQ multiplex PCR; the TCRdb copy retains only in-frame clones and omits some. Of 70,000 to 90,000 clones listed, approximately 81% are singletons. The sample was PBMCs, taken around atezolizumab (anti-PD-L1) treatment. Receptors originate from a man aged 60-69 years with urothelial cancer.

The genes are TRBV9 and TRBJ2-3, with 13 positions matching TRBD2. V lost 3 bases to trimming and J lost 0 bases; unmatched junction nucleotides: 7. CDR3 length: 18 residues. Germline V gene data show CDR1 as SGDLS and CDR2 as YYNGEE. CDR3 DNA sequence: TGTGCCAGCAGCGCTTCCGGGACTAGCGGGACGAGCACAGATACGCAGTATTTT. Its protein is CASSASGTSGTSTDTQYF.

V is TRBV6-5 and J is TRBJ2-1; 8 bases fit TRBD2. Looked up from germline, CDR1 is MNHEY and CDR2 is SVGAGI. V was clipped by 6 bases and J by 0 bases; unmatched bases: 4. CDR3 length: 15 amino acids. CDR3 in amino acids: CASRRGTSSYNEQFF. DNA for the CDR3: TGTGCCAGCAGGCGGGGGACTAGCTCCTACAATGAGCAGTTCTTC.

V is TRBV4-1 and J is TRBJ2-1; no definite D call. CDR3 length: 13 residues. The V end lost 1 base, the J end lost 8 bases, and 9 bases lay between the germline ends. Germline V lookup: CDR1 MGHRA, CDR2 YSYEKL. CDR3: CASSQAPRDEQFF. CDR3 DNA: TGCGCCAGCAGCCAAGCACCACGCGATGAGCAGTTCTTC.

The chain carries TRBV15 and TRBJ1-2, with TRBD1 matching 7 bases. The CDR3 spans 15 residues. Trimming cost V 2 bases and J 4 bases; bases outside gene matches: 7. Per germline, CDR1 LNHNV and CDR2 YYDKDF (reference sequence). CDR3 protein: CATSRRQGRVYGYTF. CDR3 nucleotides: TGTGCCACCAGCAGAAGACAGGGCAGAGTCTATGGCTACACCTTC.

This chain joins TRBV5-6 and TRBJ1-4; unclear D gene. This CDR3 is built from 14 residues. Germline V CDR1 and CDR2: SGHDT, YYEEEE. Trimming removed 2 bases from V and 8 bases from J, with 13 bases in between. DNA of the CDR3: TGTGCCAGCAGCTTTGAGAGGGCAGGAGAAAAACTGTTTTTT. Encoded protein: CASSFERAGEKLFF. Supplemented by reference TRBV5-6 and TRBJ1-4, the full variable domain reads DAGVTQSPTHLIKTRGQQVTLRCSPKSGHDTVSWYQQALGQGPQFIFQYYEEEERQRGNFPDRFSGHQFPNYSSELNVNALLLGDSALYLCASSFERAGEKLFFGSGTQLSVL.

The chain has TRBV11-3 and TRBJ2-7, with a possible D match to TRBD2 (6 bases). CDR3 size: 14 residues. With 6 bases removed from V and 1 base from J, the gap between germline ends came to 13 bases. Germline CDR1 reads SGHNT; CDR2 reads YENEEA. CDR3 DNA: TGTGCCAGCAGTCGACTAGAACAGTCCTACGAGCAGTACTTC. This codes for CASSRLEQSYEQYF.

The chain employs TRBV19 and TRBJ1-2; maybe TRBD1 (5 bases). V lost 5 bases, J lost 4 bases, and 17 bases lay in between. CDR1 is LNHDA and CDR2 is SQIVND in the germline V gene (reference sequence). The CDR3 sequence is 15 residues long. CDR3 protein: CASSPGEGGTYGYTF. CDR3 nucleotides: TGTGCCAGTAGTCCCGGGGAGGGCGGGACCTATGGCTACACCTTC.

This chain links TRBV27 with TRBJ1-5; TRBD1 agrees at 9 bases. Losses at the gene ends were 6 bases for V and 6 bases for J; bases not matched to a gene: 12. Germline V gene data show CDR1 as MNHEY and CDR2 as SMNVEV (reference sequence). The CDR3 is made up of 16 amino acids. CDR3 sequence: CASSRHGTGKVQPQHF. CDR3 nucleotide sequence: TGTGCCAGCAGCAGACACGGGACAGGGAAGGTTCAGCCCCAGCATTTT.

V gene TRBV7-9 combines with J gene TRBJ1-5; TRBD1 might be the D (5 bases). This CDR3 has 17 residues. Germline V lookup: CDR1 SEHNR, CDR2 FQNEAQ (reference sequence). Trimming removed 2 bases at V and 3 bases at J, with 17 bases between. The DNA of the CDR3 is TGTGCCAGCAGCTTACCTCCCCTGGGGGGTAACAATCAGCCCCAGCATTTT. This gives the protein CASSLPPLGGNNQPQHF.

The chain carries TRBV13 and TRBJ2-7; the match to TRBD1 covers 9 bases. This CDR3 spans 14 amino acids. Trimming took 5 bases from V and 2 from J; bases not matched to a gene: 4. Per germline, CDR1 PRHDT and CDR2 FYEKMQ (reference sequence). In DNA, the CDR3 is TGTGCCAGCAGCCCCCGGGACAGGGCCTACGAGCAGTACTTC. It is translated as CASSPRDRAYEQYF.

The chain links TRBV30 to TRBJ1-2, with D perhaps matching TRBD1 (6 bases). CDR3 length equals 13 residues. Germline values: CDR1 GTSNPN, CDR2 SVGIG (reference sequence). Trimming stripped 3 bases from V and 7 bases from J, with 15 bases between. The DNA of the CDR3 is TGTGCCTGGAGCCCGCGTGGGGGCGGTGGCTACACCTTC. This translates into CAWSPRGGGGYTF. The whole variable domain, remainder taken from reference TRBV30 and TRBJ1-2, is SQTIHQWPATLVQPVGSPLSLECTVEGTSNPNLYWYRQAAGRGLQLLFYSVGIGQISSEVPQNLSASRPQDRQFILSSKKLLLSDSGFYLCAWSPRGGGGYTFGSGTRLTVV.

The V gene is TRBV5-1, the J gene TRBJ1-1; TRBD1 matches at 9 bases. J was trimmed by 5 bases and V by 1 base; bases with no gene match: 3. The germline CDR1 and CDR2 sequences are SGHRS and YFSETQ. This CDR3 contains 14 residues. In DNA, the CDR3 is TGCGCCAGCAGCTTGAGGACAGGGGTAACTGAAGCTTTCTTT. It encodes CASSLRTGVTEAFF.

The chain has TRBV11-3 and TRBJ2-7; tentatively, D is TRBD2 (6 bases). Germline values: CDR1 SGHNT, CDR2 YENEEA. The CDR3 consists of 13 residues. Trimming removed 3 bases from V and 7 bases from J, with 13 bases in between. CDR3: CASSFGRESEQYF. CDR3 bases: TGTGCCAGCAGCTTCGGACGGGAGTCGGAGCAGTACTTC.

This chain joins TRBV5-1 and TRBJ2-7; 7 bases match TRBD1. The length of the CDR3 is 13 residues. Per the germline V gene, CDR1 is SGHRS and CDR2 is YFSETQ. The junction had 4 bases not matched to a gene; V was cut back by 4 bases and J by 3 bases. The CDR3 nucleotides read TGCGCCAGCAGCAAAACAGGGGACTACGAGCAGTACTTC. Translating it yields CASSKTGDYEQYF.

This chain connects TRBV7-9 to TRBJ2-4, with no clear D. CDR3 length: 15 amino acids. V lost 5 bases, J lost 3 bases, and 14 bases lay in between. Germline CDR1 is SEHNR and CDR2 is FQNEAQ (reference sequence). DNA for the CDR3: TGTGCCAGCAGCCATGGAACAGTATTCAAAAACATTCAGTACTTC. Translation gives CASSHGTVFKNIQYF.

This clone was counted at least ten times. The V and J genes are TRBV19 and TRBJ1-2; 10 positions match TRBD1. The CDR3 runs 18 residues. Germline CDR1 LNHDA, CDR2 SQIVND (reference sequence). V was clipped by 8 bases and J by 1 base; unmatched bases: 16. The DNA for the CDR3 is TGTGCCAGTGCCTCGTGGGGACAGGGGTTTAGCGTTAACTATGGCTACACCTTC. Amino acids: CASASWGQGFSVNYGYTF.

This sequence joins TRBV30 and TRBJ2-2; 14 bases map to TRBD2. The germline V gene encodes CDR1 GTSNPN and CDR2 SVGIG (reference sequence). Trimming took 7 bases from V and 4 from J; bases not matched to a gene: 8. This CDR3 spans 16 amino acids. The CDR3 region has the DNA TGTGCCTCACCTAGGACTAGCGGGAGGTTCACCGGGGAGCTGTTTTTT. Protein sequence: CASPRTSGRFTGELFF.

This clone appeared once. V usage is TRBV5-5 and J usage is TRBJ2-7; the match to TRBD1 covers 9 bases. V lost 4 bases to trimming and J lost 5 bases; unmatched junction nucleotides: 4. This CDR3 has 13 amino acids. CDR1 and CDR2 (germline): SGHKS, YYEKEE (reference sequence). This chain's CDR3 is CASSTGTGNEQYF. Written as DNA, the CDR3 is TGTGCCAGCAGCACCGGGACAGGGAACGAGCAGTACTTC. The variable domain in full, with the rest retrieved from reference TRBV5-5 and TRBJ2-7, is DAGVTQSPTHLIKTRGQQVTLRCSPISGHKSVSWYQQVLGQGPQFIFQYYEKEERGRGNFPDRFSARQFPNYSSELNVNALLLGDSALYLCASSTGTGNEQYFGPGTRLTVT.

The chain carries TRBV15 and TRBJ2-4, with a weak D call TRBD1 (6 bases). In germline, CDR1 is LNHNV, CDR2 YYDKDF (reference sequence). The CDR3 covers 17 residues. The V gene lost 4 bases and the J gene lost 2 bases, with 18 bases spanning the gap. CDR3 in amino acids: CATSTPSGTLTKNIQYF. The DNA of the CDR3 is TGTGCCACCAGCACTCCCTCGGGGACATTGACCAAAAACATTCAGTACTTC. The complete variable domain, with remaining parts taken from reference TRBV15 and TRBJ2-4, reads DAMVIQNPRYQVTQFGKPVTLSCSQTLNHNVMYWYQQKSSQAPKLLFHYYDKDFNNEADTPDNFQSRRPNTSFCFLDIRSPGLGDTAMYLCATSTPSGTLTKNIQYFGAGTRLSVL.

The V call is TRBV28, the J call TRBJ2-7; TRBD2 aligns across 10 bases. The length of the CDR3 is 19 residues. J was trimmed by 7 bases and V by 5 bases; bases with no gene match: 23. Germline CDR1 MDHEN, CDR2 SYDVKM. CDR3 coding DNA: TGTGCCAGCAGTCTAATCGTCGGCCTAGCGGGGGCACCGGGAGGAGAGCAGTACTTC. It specifies CASSLIVGLAGAPGGEQYF.

This rearrangement joins TRBV9 to TRBJ2-7; weak D call: TRBD2 (5 bases). V lost 3 bases, J lost 3 bases, and 16 bases lay in between. The CDR3 loop spans 15 amino acids. The germline V gene has CDR1 SGDLS and CDR2 YYNGEE. The CDR3 DNA reads as TGTGCCAGCAGCGCCGAGGGAGTTGCTCACTACGAGCAGTACTTC. It encodes CASSAEGVAHYEQYF. The entire variable domain, with the rest obtained from reference TRBV9 and TRBJ2-7, is as follows: DSGVTQTPKHLITATGQRVTLRCSPRSGDLSVYWYQQSLDQGLQFLIQYYNGEERAKGNILERFSAQQFPDLHSELNLSSLELGDSALYFCASSAEGVAHYEQYFGPGTRLTVT.

This chain uses TRBV5-1 with TRBJ1-1; 7 bases match TRBD1. CDR3 size: 14 residues. The J segment lost 3 bases and the V segment lost 2 bases, leaving 4 bases of the junction unmatched. CDR1 and CDR2 from the germline V gene are SGHRS and YFSETQ. The CDR3 nucleotides read TGCGCCAGCAGCTTAGGACAGGCGGACACTGAAGCTTTCTTT. Translating it yields CASSLGQADTEAFF.